The next 21 T cell receptor beta chains were all read from a single sample in a study of T cell responses to AZD1222 COVID-19 vaccine listed by TCRdb under 2021. Library preparation was by the immunoSEQ multiplex PCR assay. TCRdb mirrors the immuneACCESS table, restricted to in-frame sequences. Some clones are absent from its copies; in checked studies, under half trace to an unresolved V gene, and the reason for the others is unknown. A total of about 180,000 clones appear in this sample, around 90% of them only once. Less than 3% of the sample belongs to the ten largest clones. Per the publication, the time point label means: baseline before first vaccination. The sample here was peripheral blood, taken on day 0 of AZD1222 vaccination. Source of these receptors: an adult in good health.

This chain connects TRBV19 to TRBJ1-5; a possible D gene is TRBD1 (6 bases). Looked up from germline, CDR1 is LNHDA and CDR2 is SQIVND (reference sequence). V dropped 4 bases and J dropped 1 base, with 20 bases sitting between them. The CDR3 is 18 residues long. CDR3 protein: CASSTGRGKGVSNQPQHF. CDR3 bases: TGTGCCAGTAGTACAGGCAGGGGAAAGGGAGTGAGCAATCAGCCCCAGCATTTT.

This chain connects TRBV11-2 to TRBJ2-4; 8 bases agree with TRBD1. The V gene's germline CDR1 is SGHAT and CDR2 FQNNGV. The CDR3 is made up of 17 amino acids. Germline trimming cut 4 bases from V and 8 bases from J; bases unmatched to any gene: 16. The CDR3 DNA reads TGTGCCAGCAGCTCCTACCTCCCGGGACAGGTGTTATACATTCAGTACTTC. This sequence encodes CASSSYLPGQVLYIQYF.

The chain uses TRBV30 and TRBJ1-5; possible D gene TRBD1, 6 bases. The length of the CDR3 is 13 residues. V was cut by 5 bases and J by 6 bases, with 14 bases left in between. Germline CDR1 is GTSNPN and CDR2 is SVGIG (reference sequence). This CDR3 is CAWGGAGGQPQHF. The CDR3 region has the DNA TGTGCCTGGGGGGGGGCTGGGGGTCAGCCCCAGCATTTT.

The chain combines TRBV6-5 with TRBJ1-1; 7 positions agree with TRBD1. This CDR3 comprises 14 residues. Germline CDR1 reads MNHEY; CDR2 reads SVGAGI. Trimming at V came to 0 bases and at J to 3 bases, leaving 1 base not matched to a gene. The CDR3 spells CASSYSGGYTEAFF. The CDR3 nucleotides read TGTGCCAGCAGTTACTCAGGGGGCTACACTGAAGCTTTCTTT.

The genes are TRBV14 and TRBJ2-2; 11 bases match TRBD2. Unmatched junction bases numbered 13, after V lost 0 bases and J lost 7 bases. The germline V gene has CDR1 SGHDN and CDR2 FVKESK. The CDR3 has 19 residues. DNA for the CDR3: TGTGCCAGCAGCCAAGAACCCCCAGCTAGCGGGAGGAAGGGCGGGGAGCTGTTTTTT. Residues: CASSQEPPASGRKGGELFF.

This clone was found a few times. The CDR3 sequence: CASRARRDSNEQFF. CDR3 nucleotide sequence: TGTGCCAGCAGAGCCAGACGGGACAGCAATGAGCAGTTCTTC. The chain is built from TRBV6-5 and TRBJ2-1, with TRBD1 identical over 7 bases. Germline values: CDR1 MNHEY, CDR2 SVGAGI. The CDR3 is made up of 14 amino acids. The V and J ends lost 6 bases and 6 bases, in that order; junction bases with no gene match: 8.

CDR3 region: CASSLAGQVSYEQYF. CDR3 sequence (DNA): TGTGCCAGCAGCTTGGCGGGACAGGTATCCTACGAGCAGTACTTC. The chain recombines TRBV5-4 with TRBJ2-7; 8 positions agree with TRBD1. With 0 bases clipped from V and 1 base from J, the junction kept 3 bases outside the gene matches. The V gene's germline CDR1 is SGHNT and CDR2 YYREEE (reference sequence). The CDR3 is made up of 15 amino acids.

The chain couples TRBV7-9 to TRBJ1-1; D is ambiguous. Germline V gives CDR1 SEHNR, CDR2 FQNEAQ (reference sequence). The CDR3 loop spans 12 amino acids. V was pared by 6 bases and J by 10 bases, with 15 bases between. DNA for the CDR3: TGTGCCAGCAGAAAATACGATTCCGGAGCTTTCTTT. It specifies CASRKYDSGAFF.

This clone came up a few times. This chain links TRBV6-1 with TRBJ2-1; 11 bases line up with TRBD2. CDR3 length equals 16 residues. V lost 3 bases to trimming and J lost 4 bases; unmatched junction nucleotides: 5. Germline V CDR1 and CDR2: MNHNS, SASEGT. In DNA form, the CDR3 reads TGTGCCAGCAGTGACCAGGGACTAGCGGAATACAATGAGCAGTTCTTC. This translates into CASSDQGLAEYNEQFF.

The rearrangement joins TRBV30 to TRBJ1-2; D perhaps matches TRBD1 (6 bases). CDR1 GTSNPN and CDR2 SVGIG come from the germline V gene (reference sequence). This CDR3 contains 12 residues. V dropped 4 bases and J dropped 6 bases, with 12 bases sitting between them. CDR3 protein: CAWKRDIDGYTF. The DNA for the CDR3 is TGTGCCTGGAAAAGGGACATTGATGGCTACACCTTC.

The chain joins TRBV10-1 to TRBJ2-1; 7 bases are shared with TRBD1. This CDR3 has 20 amino acids. Germline V gene sequence: CDR1 WNHNN, CDR2 SYGVQD (reference sequence). V was pared by 2 bases and J by 8 bases, with 24 bases of the junction left unmatched. This CDR3 reads CASSERPGQPDGGTLYEQFF. The CDR3 bases are TGCGCCAGCAGTGAGCGTCCGGGACAGCCGGACGGCGGCACGCTCTATGAGCAGTTCTTC.

V and J are TRBV18 and TRBJ1-2; D gene uncertain. Trimming removed 3 bases from V and 6 bases from J, with 23 bases in between. CDR1 and CDR2 from the germline V gene are KGHSH and LQKENI. The CDR3 runs 17 residues. This chain's CDR3 is CASSPSWGTPTINGYTF. CDR3 bases: TGTGCCAGCTCACCTTCGTGGGGAACCCCTACTATTAATGGCTACACCTTC.

The genes are TRBV7-8 and TRBJ1-5; a possible D gene is TRBD1 (5 bases). V lost 8 bases and J lost 7, with 15 bases in between. CDR3 length equals 13 residues. Germline V gene data show CDR1 as SGHVS and CDR2 as FQNEAQ. CDR3 coding DNA: TGTGCCAGCCAACCTTACACAGGACAGCCCCAGCATTTT. Protein: CASQPYTGQPQHF. Together with reference TRBV7-8 and TRBJ1-5, the CDR3 gives the full variable domain: GAGVSQSPRYKVAKRGQDVALRCDPISGHVSLFWYQQALGQGPEFLTYFQNEAQLDKSGLPSDRFFAERPEGSVSTLKIQRTQQEDSAVYLCASQPYTGQPQHFGDGTRLSIL.

V and J are TRBV5-1 and TRBJ2-7; 9 positions match TRBD1. The junction had 13 bases not matched to a gene; V was cut back by 3 bases and J by 3 bases. The CDR3 totals 17 residues. Germline V gives CDR1 SGHRS, CDR2 YFSETQ. The CDR3 sequence is CASSYQTRQGGGYEQYF. The CDR3 region has the DNA TGCGCCAGCAGCTACCAGACCCGACAGGGGGGAGGCTACGAGCAGTACTTC. Full variable domain (outside the CDR3, taken from reference TRBV5-1 and TRBJ2-7): KAGVTQTPRYLIKTRGQQVTLSCSPISGHRSVSWYQQTPGQGLQFLFEYFSETQRNKGNFPGRFSGRQFSNSRSEMNVSTLELGDSALYLCASSYQTRQGGGYEQYFGPGTRLTVT.

CDR3 nucleotide sequence: TGTGCCAGCAGTTACTCGATAGGAGTCTACGAGCAGTACTTC. Its translation is CASSYSIGVYEQYF. V is TRBV6-5 and J is TRBJ2-7, with D uncertain. Trimming cost V 0 bases and J 3 bases, with 9 bases left between them. The CDR3 is 14 residues long. Germline V gene lookup returns CDR1 MNHEY and CDR2 SVGAGI.

The J gene is TRBJ2-7, the V gene TRBV5-1; TRBD2 matches at 8 bases. Germline trimming cut 4 bases from V and 0 bases from J; bases unmatched to any gene: 9. The CDR3 has 16 amino acids. Germline V CDR1 and CDR2: SGHRS, YFSETQ. CDR3 bases: TGCGCCAGCAGCATTGAGGGACTAGTTAGCTCCTACGAGCAGTACTTC. The encoded protein is CASSIEGLVSSYEQYF.

This clone showed up just once. The chain carries TRBV6-5 and TRBJ1-2; D perhaps matches TRBD1 (5 bases). The CDR3 spans 15 residues. V lost 0 bases and J lost 4, with 12 bases in between. Per the germline V gene, CDR1 is MNHEY and CDR2 is SVGAGI. CDR3 amino acids: CASSYSRGRGYGYTF. The CDR3, as DNA: TGTGCCAGCAGTTACTCCCGGGGGAGAGGCTATGGCTACACCTTC.

The chain couples TRBV28 to TRBJ1-6; a weak D match, TRBD1 (5 bases). The CDR3 has 14 residues. Germline-derived CDR1 and CDR2 are MDHEN and SYDVKM. Trimming pared 4 bases from V and 7 bases from J, leaving 11 bases between. CDR3 bases: TGTGCCAGCAGTTCCGGGGCTCCCAATTCACCCCTCCACTTT. Translating gives CASSSGAPNSPLHF.

The chain is built from TRBV28 and TRBJ1-1; D is possibly TRBD1 (5 bases). The V end was cut by 5 bases, the J end by 3 bases, with 16 bases between. Germline lookup yields CDR1 MDHEN and CDR2 SYDVKM. The CDR3 has 15 amino acids. The CDR3, as DNA: TGTGCCAGCAGTATAACCGGGACGGCCCACACTGAAGCTTTCTTT. Translating it yields CASSITGTAHTEAFF.

The chain uses TRBV3-1 (or the pseudogene TRBV3-2) and TRBJ2-1; the match to TRBD2 covers 10 bases. The germline V gene encodes CDR1 LGHDT and CDR2 YNNKEL (reference sequence). The CDR3 totals 17 residues. Trimming cost V 2 bases and J 8 bases; bases outside gene matches: 12. This CDR3 is CASSQWSGREVVYEQFF. The CDR3 coding sequence is TGTGCCAGCAGCCAATGGAGCGGGAGGGAAGTTGTCTATGAGCAGTTCTTC.

The genes are TRBV10-3 and TRBJ2-1; tentatively, D is TRBD1 (6 bases). The V end lost 6 bases, the J end lost 0 bases, and 9 bases lay between the germline ends. The CDR3 contains 14 residues. CDR1 is ENHRY, CDR2 SYGVKD, per germline. The CDR3 DNA is TGTGCCATCAGAGACAGGAGCTCCTACAATGAGCAGTTCTTC. The encoded protein is CAIRDRSSYNEQFF.